This T cell receptor (beta chain) stems from a study of T cell changes during pregnancy in multiple sclerosis. Libraries were prepared by immunoSEQ multiplex PCR; TCRdb keeps only in-frame clonotypes and omits some of them. There are roughly 26,000 clones in the sample; approximately 92% occur only once, and 15% to 20% lies in the top ten. The V gene lost 1 base and the J gene lost 0 bases, with 13 bases spanning the gap. The CDR3 is 18 residues long. The germline V gene has CDR1 SGHVS and CDR2 FNYEAQ. The chain links TRBV7-6 to TRBJ2-6, with D unclear. The starting material was CD8+ T cells from peripheral blood mononuclear cells, obtained in the second trimester of pregnancy. This receptor was identified in a female donor with multiple sclerosis, enrolled in a pregnancy study. CDR3 bases: TGTGCCAGCAGCTTAGTGATAGCTGTCCGCTCTGGGGCCAACGTCCTGACTTTC. It codes for CASSLVIAVRSGANVLTF.